This TCR beta chain was captured in a study of T cell responses to AZD1222 COVID-19 vaccine (dated by TCRdb to the early 2020s). The study in broad terms: Because spike-specific TCR depth and breadth did not differ between the two schedules, AZD1222 recipients who got a second dose at roughly 4 weeks were pooled with those who got a second dose at roughly 12 weeks. TCR sequencing was performed for 230 to 250 trial participants, of whom about 200 were given two doses of AZD1222 and around 26 were given two doses of MenACWY control vaccine. Trial participants were enrolled by age into subgroups of 18-55, 56-69 and 70-plus years, and roughly 150, 30 and 60 TCR-sequenced participants, respectively, were included in these subgroups.

Study-wide conclusions, independent of this receptor: Reportedly, close to half of the unique spike-specific TCRs recognized epitopes lying outside the regions that are mutated in the B.1.351 and B.1.1.7 variants. The 56-69-year group was small, and its depth increase did not reach significance, likely because of low power. After two AZD1222 doses, both the breadth and the depth of spike-specific TCRs were significantly higher than at day 0 and than in MenACWY recipients. Because no day 14 peak-response samples were available, repertoires were characterized only after the peak T cell response. Participants were mostly white British and included more females than males, and it was suggested by the authors that clonal diversity may have been underestimated. Only six AZD1222 recipients were SARS-CoV-2 seropositive at baseline, limiting conclusions about previously exposed vaccinees. The whole spike protein was spanned by vaccine-associated CD4 TCRs, and dominant responses were seen in regions 160-218 and 743-854.

The CDR3 regions of human TCRbeta chains were analyzed by immunosequencing. The authors' analysis ran thus. Repertoire TCRs were checked for matches against a reference library of SARS-CoV-2-specific TCRs that had been generated using the MIRA antigen-specificity platform. Breadth was defined as the fraction of unique TCRs that were SARS-CoV-2-associated, and depth was defined as the fraction of total T cells that were SARS-CoV-2-associated. Using the MIRA data, each spike-specific TCR was assigned both to the spike region to which the TCR was reactive and to a CD4 or CD8 class. Log10-transformed breadth and depth values were compared by one-way ANOVA with Sidak's multiple comparisons tests. In its TCRdb copy, this immuneACCESS table keeps in-frame sequences only and misses some clones. Where compared with another copy, unresolved V genes explain less than half of these, and the others have no known cause. V, J and clone size reflect that table, while D and trimming were determined from the DNA. The sample table lists about 100,000 clones, about 93% of them with a count of one. The ten largest clones take up around 5% of the sample.

About this clone itself: Its cognate antigen has yet to be identified. No per-base quality is available; no much larger clone lies one base away.

CDR1 and CDR2 are read off the germline V gene as MNHNS and SASEGT. The CDR3 spans 14 residues, from the cysteine through the phenylalanine. The kept DNA is CDR3 alone, 42 bases in frame from the first base. V is shortened by 3 bases, J by 3 bases, and the region joining them spans 11 bases. The time point label corresponds to: baseline before first vaccination. The vaccinee samples were drawn from two UK trials, COV001 and COV002, one of which was a single-blind randomized controlled phase 2/3 trial testing AZD1222 (ChAdOx1 nCoV-19) in healthy adults. For TCRbeta chain sequencing, PBMC samples were collected from trial participants at day 0 and at day 28 after the second dose.

This TCR was sampled from an adult in good health. Material: peripheral blood, obtained on day 0 of AZD1222 vaccination. The rearranged segments are TRBV6-1 and TRBJ1-1, with no confidently assigned D gene. Here is the DNA: TGTGCCAGCAGTGAGGGCAGCTATTACACTGAAGCTTTCTTT. It specifies CASSEGSYYTEAFF.